Below, one T cell receptor (beta chain) is given with its context. Its antigen is currently unknown. Those who donated were healthy HIV-negative adults, with no recent acute infections or vaccinations reported. Memory CD4+ cells were the fraction left after CD45RA+ naive selection. This record comes from a study of shared clonotypes between healthy human individuals. Assay: immunoSEQ multiplex PCR; the TCRdb copy retains only in-frame clones and omits some. This sample has just over 2,000,000 clones, with roughly 96% found just once. Study-wide findings and caveats: Sampling involved blood alone; tissue repertoires likely differ. Generation of non-shared clonotypes was less probable than generation of clonotypes shared by all four donors.

CDR3 length: 14 residues. Trimming shortened V by 3 bases and J by 5 bases, and 13 bases separated the two germline ends. Per germline, CDR1 LNHDA and CDR2 SQIVND (reference sequence). The V call is TRBV19, the J call TRBJ1-1; a possible D gene is TRBD1 (5 bases). The sample consisted of naive CD4+ T cells sorted from blood. Subset meaning: CD45RA+ positively selected. The sequence was obtained from a man between 18 and 35 years old in good health. The CDR3 spells CASSMRQGGTEAFF. DNA for the CDR3: TGTGCCAGTAGTATGCGGCAGGGAGGAACTGAAGCTTTCTTT.